This TCR beta chain was sequenced for a study of cytomegalovirus exposure and HLA in healthy donors. This clone was seen only a few times. Generated by immunoSEQ multiplex PCR, the TCRdb table keeps only in-frame clones and is missing some. Here the sample spans around 60,000 clones, 92% being singletons. The specimen sequenced was PBMCs. The source is a woman aged 18-29 years in good health and CMV-seronegative.

CDR3 nucleotide sequence: TGTGCCAGCAGCTTCGGGGTAACTTACGAGCAGTACTTC. The encoded protein is CASSFGVTYEQYF. The rearrangement links TRBV5-4 to TRBJ2-7; possibly TRBD2 for D (5 bases). The CDR3 spans 13 residues. Trimming left V 2 bases short and J 4 bases short, with 10 bases between. Germline V gives CDR1 SGHNT, CDR2 YYREEE (reference sequence).